Below are 9 T cell receptor beta chains sequenced from a single sample in a study of T cell repertoires in cytomegalovirus infection. The antigens for these receptors are not known. TCRdb independently ran MiXCR on the reads; one entry per CDR3 protein. This sample has 400,000 to 600,000 distinct CDR3 sequences, with under 45% found just once. This specimen consisted of cultured PBMCs, obtained from culture after CMV antigen stimulation. The receptors stem from a human donor in good health (CMV status not recorded). Some clones in this sample may be carry-over from other donors' samples.

This clonotype was seen a handful of times. This chain connects TRBV12-3 or TRBV12-4 to TRBJ2-7; a weak D match, TRBD2 (6 bases). V was trimmed by 1 base and J by 1 base, leaving 11 bases between them. The CDR3 sequence is 15 residues long. CDR3 in amino acids: CASSLGGLTSYEQYF. The CDR3 DNA follows: TGTGCCAGCAGTTTAGGGGGACTGACTTCCTACGAGCAGTACTTC.

This clonotype was picked up a small number of times. V and J are TRBV11-2 and TRBJ2-5; the D gene is possibly TRBD1 (6 bases). This CDR3 has 13 residues. From germline, CDR1 is SGHAT and CDR2 FQNNGV. Between the trimmed V and J ends, which lost 5 bases and 9 bases, there was a span of 16 bases. Written as DNA, the CDR3 is TGTGCCAGCAGCACCCACGGGGCAGGGGCCCAGTACTTC. Its protein product is CASSTHGAGAQYF.

V usage is TRBV27 and J usage is TRBJ2-3, with a weak D call TRBD1 (6 bases). This CDR3 contains 17 residues. V lost 6 bases and J lost 3, with 22 bases in between. CDR1 is MNHEY and CDR2 is SMNVEV in the germline V gene (reference sequence). The CDR3 nucleotides are TGTGCCAGCAGCCCGCCGATCAGGGGAAAGGTAACAGATACGCAGTATTTT. This codes for CASSPPIRGKVTDTQYF.

V gene TRBV7-9 combines with J gene TRBJ2-5, with 9 bases identical to TRBD2. Germline CDR1 SEHNR, CDR2 FQNEAQ (reference sequence). This CDR3 has 14 amino acids. After removal of 4 bases from V and 6 bases from J, the junction contained 6 bases not matched to a gene. CDR3 sequence: CASSSGTSRKTQYF. The CDR3 nucleotides read TGTGCCAGCAGCTCCGGGACTAGCCGAAAGACCCAGTACTTC. The whole variable domain, filled in from reference TRBV7-9 and TRBJ2-5, reads DTGVSQNPRHKITKRGQNVTFRCDPISEHNRLYWYRQTLGQGPEFLTYFQNEAQLEKSRLLSDRFSAERPKGSFSTLEIQRTEQGDSAMYLCASSSGTSRKTQYFGPGTRLLVL.

This clonotype was seen a handful of times. V is TRBV6-5 and J is TRBJ2-5, with a tentative D call TRBD1 (5 bases). The V gene lost 2 bases and the J gene lost 2 bases, with 12 bases spanning the gap. Germline lookup yields CDR1 MNHEY and CDR2 SVGAGI. The CDR3 contains 15 residues. The CDR3 DNA follows: TGTGCCAGCAGTTACCCAGGGAACACTCAAGAGACCCAGTACTTC. This translates into CASSYPGNTQETQYF.

The rearrangement uses TRBV6-1 and TRBJ1-5; D call uncertain. Germline CDR1 MNHNS, CDR2 SASEGT. CDR3 size: 12 residues. Trimming stripped 5 bases from V and 9 bases from J, with 11 bases between. CDR3 sequence: CASSNPSGPQHF. The CDR3 DNA follows: TGTGCCAGCAGTAACCCGTCAGGGCCCCAGCATTTT.

This chain uses TRBV5-1 with TRBJ2-7; 8 nucleotides match TRBD2. Germline V gives CDR1 SGHRS, CDR2 YFSETQ. The ends lost 2 bases at V and 7 bases at J; junction bases unmatched: 8. The CDR3 totals 14 residues. As DNA, the CDR3 is TGCGCCAGCAGCTTAAGCGGGGGACCGGGAGAGCAGTACTTC. This encodes CASSLSGGPGEQYF.

This clonotype has just a few counts. In DNA, the CDR3 is TGTGCCAGCAGCCCCTCCACAGGTTTAAATTCACCCCTCCACTTT. Translating gives CASSPSTGLNSPLHF. V gene TRBV7-9 combines with J gene TRBJ1-6, with a possible D match to TRBD1 (5 bases). The CDR3 is made up of 15 amino acids. Deletions cut 5 bases from V and 7 bases from J, with 15 bases between. The germline V gene encodes CDR1 SEHNR and CDR2 FQNEAQ (reference sequence).

This clonotype was counted between two and nine times. The rearrangement links TRBV7-2 to TRBJ2-7; D might be TRBD1 (6 bases). Germline V gives CDR1 SGHTA, CDR2 FQGNSA. The CDR3 runs 16 residues. The V and J ends lost 2 bases and 7 bases respectively, with 21 bases between them. The CDR3 coding sequence is TGTGCCAGCAGCTTATGGGCAGGGGTCCCTCTCGAGGAGCAGTACTTC. Amino acid sequence: CASSLWAGVPLEEQYF.